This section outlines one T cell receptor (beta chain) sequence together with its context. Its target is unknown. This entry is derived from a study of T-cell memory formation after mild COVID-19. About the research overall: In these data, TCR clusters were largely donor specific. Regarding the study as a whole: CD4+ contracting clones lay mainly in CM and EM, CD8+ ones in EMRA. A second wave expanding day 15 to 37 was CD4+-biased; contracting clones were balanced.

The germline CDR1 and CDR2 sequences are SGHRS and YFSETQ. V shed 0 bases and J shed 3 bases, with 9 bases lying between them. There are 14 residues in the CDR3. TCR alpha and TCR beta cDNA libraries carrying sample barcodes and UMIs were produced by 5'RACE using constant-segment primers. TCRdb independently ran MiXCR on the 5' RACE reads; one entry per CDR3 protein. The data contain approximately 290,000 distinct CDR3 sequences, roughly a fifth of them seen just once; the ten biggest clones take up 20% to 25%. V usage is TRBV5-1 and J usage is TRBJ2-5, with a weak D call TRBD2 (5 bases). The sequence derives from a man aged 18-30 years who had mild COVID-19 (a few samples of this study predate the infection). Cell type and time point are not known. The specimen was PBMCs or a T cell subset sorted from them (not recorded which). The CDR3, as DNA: TGCGCCAGCAGCTTGGGGAGGACGAAAGAGACCCAGTACTTC. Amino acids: CASSLGRTKETQYF. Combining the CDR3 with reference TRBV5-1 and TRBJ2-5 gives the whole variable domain KAGVTQTPRYLIKTRGQQVTLSCSPISGHRSVSWYQQTPGQGLQFLFEYFSETQRNKGNFPGRFSGRQFSNSRSEMNVSTLELGDSALYLCASSLGRTKETQYFGPGTRLLVL.